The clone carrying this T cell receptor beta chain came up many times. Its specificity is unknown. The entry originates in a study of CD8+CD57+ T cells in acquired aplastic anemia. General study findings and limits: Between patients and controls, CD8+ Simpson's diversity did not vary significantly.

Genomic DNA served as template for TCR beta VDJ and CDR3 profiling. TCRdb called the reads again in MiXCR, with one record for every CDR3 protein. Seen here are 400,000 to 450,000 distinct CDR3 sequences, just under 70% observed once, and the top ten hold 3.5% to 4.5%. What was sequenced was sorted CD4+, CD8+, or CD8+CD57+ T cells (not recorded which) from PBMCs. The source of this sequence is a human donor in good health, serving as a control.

The CDR3 region has the DNA TGTGCCAGCAGTGAGGACAGGGGCTCCTACAATGAGCAGTTCTTC. Its protein product is CASSEDRGSYNEQFF. The V call is TRBV6-1, the J call TRBJ2-1; 9 bases align to TRBD1. After removal of 3 bases from V and 0 bases from J, the junction contained 0 bases not matched to a gene. This CDR3 spans 15 amino acids. Germline values: CDR1 MNHNS, CDR2 SASEGT.